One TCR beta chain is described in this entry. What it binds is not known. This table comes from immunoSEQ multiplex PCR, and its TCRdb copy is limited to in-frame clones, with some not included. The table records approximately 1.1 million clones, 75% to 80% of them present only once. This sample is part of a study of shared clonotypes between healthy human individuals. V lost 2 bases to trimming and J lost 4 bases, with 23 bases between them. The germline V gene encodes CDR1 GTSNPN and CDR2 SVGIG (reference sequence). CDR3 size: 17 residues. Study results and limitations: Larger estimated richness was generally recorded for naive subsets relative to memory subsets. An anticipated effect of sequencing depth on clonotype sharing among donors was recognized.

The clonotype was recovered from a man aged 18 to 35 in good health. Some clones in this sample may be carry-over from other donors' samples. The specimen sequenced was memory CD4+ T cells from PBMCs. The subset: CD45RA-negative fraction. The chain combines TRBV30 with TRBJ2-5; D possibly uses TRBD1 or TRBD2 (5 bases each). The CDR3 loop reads CAWSPAAGTAATETQYF. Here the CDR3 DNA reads TGTGCCTGGAGTCCTGCGGCCGGGACCGCGGCCACAGAGACCCAGTACTTC.